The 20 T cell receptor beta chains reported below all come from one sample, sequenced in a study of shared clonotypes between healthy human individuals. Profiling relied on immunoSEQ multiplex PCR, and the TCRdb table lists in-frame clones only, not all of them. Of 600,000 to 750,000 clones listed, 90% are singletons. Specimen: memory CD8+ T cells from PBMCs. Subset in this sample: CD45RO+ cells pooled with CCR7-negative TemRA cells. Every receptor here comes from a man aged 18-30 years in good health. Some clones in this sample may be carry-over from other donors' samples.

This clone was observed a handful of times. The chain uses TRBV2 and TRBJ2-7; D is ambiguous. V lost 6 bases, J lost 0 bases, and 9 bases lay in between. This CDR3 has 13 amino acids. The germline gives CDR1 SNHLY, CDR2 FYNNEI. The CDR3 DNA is TGTGCCAGCAGGTTCAGGAGCTCCTACGAGCAGTACTTC. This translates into CASRFRSSYEQYF.

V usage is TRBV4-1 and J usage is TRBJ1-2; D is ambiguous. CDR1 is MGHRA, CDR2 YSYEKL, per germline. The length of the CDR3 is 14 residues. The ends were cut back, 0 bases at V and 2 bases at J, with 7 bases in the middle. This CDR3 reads CASSQDPGNYGYTF. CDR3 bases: TGCGCCAGCAGCCAAGATCCAGGAAACTATGGCTACACCTTC.

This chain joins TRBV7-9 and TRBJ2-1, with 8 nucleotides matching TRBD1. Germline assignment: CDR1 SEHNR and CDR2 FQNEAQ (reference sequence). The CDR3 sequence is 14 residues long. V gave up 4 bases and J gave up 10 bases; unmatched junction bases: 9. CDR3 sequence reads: CASSYRDRRAEQFF. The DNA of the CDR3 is TGTGCCAGCAGCTACCGGGACAGGCGAGCGGAGCAGTTCTTC.

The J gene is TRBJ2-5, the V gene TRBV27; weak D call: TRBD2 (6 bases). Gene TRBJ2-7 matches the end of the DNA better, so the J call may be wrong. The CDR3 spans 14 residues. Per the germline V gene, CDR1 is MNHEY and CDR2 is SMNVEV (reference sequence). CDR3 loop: CASSLAGYAYEQYF. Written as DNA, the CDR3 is TGTGCCAGCAGCTTGGCGGGGTATGCCTACGAGCAGTACTTC.

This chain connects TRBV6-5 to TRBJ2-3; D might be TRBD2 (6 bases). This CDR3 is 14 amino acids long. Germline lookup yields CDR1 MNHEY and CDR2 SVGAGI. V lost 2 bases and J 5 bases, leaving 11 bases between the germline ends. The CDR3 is CASSYVEGLDTQYF. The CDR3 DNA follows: TGTGCCAGCAGTTACGTGGAGGGATTAGATACGCAGTATTTT.

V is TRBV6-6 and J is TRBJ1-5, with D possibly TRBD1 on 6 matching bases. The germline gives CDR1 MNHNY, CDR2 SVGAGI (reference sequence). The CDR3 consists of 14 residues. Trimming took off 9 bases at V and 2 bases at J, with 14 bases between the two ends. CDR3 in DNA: TGTGCCAGTGAGACCAGGGGAGGCAATCAGCCCCAGCATTTT. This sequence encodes CASETRGGNQPQHF.

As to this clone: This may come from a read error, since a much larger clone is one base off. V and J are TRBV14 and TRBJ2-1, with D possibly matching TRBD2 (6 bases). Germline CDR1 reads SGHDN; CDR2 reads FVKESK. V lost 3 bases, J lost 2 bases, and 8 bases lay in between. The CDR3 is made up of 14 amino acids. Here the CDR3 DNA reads TGTGCCAGCAGCCACGGGGGAACCTACAATGAGCAGTTCTTC. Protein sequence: CASSHGGTYNEQFF.

Written as DNA, the CDR3 is TGTGCCAGCAGTGTACTACGGCACCCAGGGGTGAATCAGCCCCAGCATTTT. It yields the protein CASSVLRHPGVNQPQHF. This chain uses TRBV6-1 with TRBJ1-5, with a possible D match to TRBD1 (6 bases). Germline V gene lookup returns CDR1 MNHNS and CDR2 SASEGT. V lost 4 bases, J lost 4 bases, and 20 bases lay in between. This CDR3 comprises 17 residues.

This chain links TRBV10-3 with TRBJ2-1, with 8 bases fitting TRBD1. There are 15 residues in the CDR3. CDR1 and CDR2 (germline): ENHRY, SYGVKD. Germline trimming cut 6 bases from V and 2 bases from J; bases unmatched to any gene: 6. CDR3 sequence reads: CAISQRTGPYNEQFF. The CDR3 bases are TGTGCCATCAGCCAAAGGACAGGGCCCTACAATGAGCAGTTCTTC.

The CDR3 sequence is CASSPTAYSLQEKLFF. Written as DNA, the CDR3 is TGTGCCAGCTCGCCCACCGCGTATTCTCTCCAGGAAAAACTGTTTTTT. V is TRBV18 and J is TRBJ1-4; D gene ambiguous. Trimming removed 6 bases from V and 8 bases from J, with 22 bases in between. The length of the CDR3 is 16 residues. Germline values: CDR1 KGHSH, CDR2 LQKENI.

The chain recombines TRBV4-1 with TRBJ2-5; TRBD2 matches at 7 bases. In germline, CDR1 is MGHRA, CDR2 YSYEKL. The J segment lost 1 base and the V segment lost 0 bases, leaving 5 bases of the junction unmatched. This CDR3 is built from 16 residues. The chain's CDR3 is CASSQELARSQETQYF. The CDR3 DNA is TGCGCCAGCAGCCAAGAACTAGCGAGAAGCCAAGAGACCCAGTACTTC.

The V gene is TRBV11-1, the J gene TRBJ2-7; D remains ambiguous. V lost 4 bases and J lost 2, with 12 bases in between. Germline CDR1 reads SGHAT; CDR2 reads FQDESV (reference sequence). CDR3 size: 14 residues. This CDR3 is CASSYRQDPYEQYF. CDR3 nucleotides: TGTGCCAGCAGCTACCGCCAGGACCCCTACGAGCAGTACTTC.

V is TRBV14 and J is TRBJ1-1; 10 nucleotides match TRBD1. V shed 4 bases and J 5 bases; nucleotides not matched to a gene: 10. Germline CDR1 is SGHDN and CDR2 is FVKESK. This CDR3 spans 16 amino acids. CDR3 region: CASSLLTGGLWTEAFF. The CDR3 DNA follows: TGTGCCAGCAGCCTCTTGACAGGGGGCCTGTGGACTGAAGCTTTCTTT. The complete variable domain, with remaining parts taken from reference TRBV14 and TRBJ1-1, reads EAGVTQFPSHSVIEKGQTVTLRCDPISGHDNLYWYRRVMGKEIKFLLHFVKESKQDESGMPNNRFLAERTGGTYSTLKVQPAELEDSGVYFCASSLLTGGLWTEAFFGQGTRLTVV.

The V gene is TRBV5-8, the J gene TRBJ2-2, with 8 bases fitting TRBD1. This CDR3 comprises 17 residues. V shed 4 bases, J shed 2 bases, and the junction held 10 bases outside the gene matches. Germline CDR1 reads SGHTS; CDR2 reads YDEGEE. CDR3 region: CASSPHVGQGNTGELFF. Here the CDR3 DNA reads TGTGCCAGCAGCCCGCATGTCGGACAGGGCAACACCGGGGAGCTGTTTTTT.

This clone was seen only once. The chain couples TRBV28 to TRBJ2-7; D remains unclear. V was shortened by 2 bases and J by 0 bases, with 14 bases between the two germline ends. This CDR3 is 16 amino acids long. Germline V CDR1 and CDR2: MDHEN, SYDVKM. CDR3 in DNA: TGTGCCAGCAGTTTACAGGCCCTTCTGCCCTCCTACGAGCAGTACTTC. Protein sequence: CASSLQALLPSYEQYF.

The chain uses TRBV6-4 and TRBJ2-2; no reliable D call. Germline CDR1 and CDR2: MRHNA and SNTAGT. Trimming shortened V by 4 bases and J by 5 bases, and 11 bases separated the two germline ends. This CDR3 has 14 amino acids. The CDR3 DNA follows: TGTGCCAGCAGTGTACGGTTCCGAACCGGGGAGCTGTTTTTT. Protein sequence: CASSVRFRTGELFF.

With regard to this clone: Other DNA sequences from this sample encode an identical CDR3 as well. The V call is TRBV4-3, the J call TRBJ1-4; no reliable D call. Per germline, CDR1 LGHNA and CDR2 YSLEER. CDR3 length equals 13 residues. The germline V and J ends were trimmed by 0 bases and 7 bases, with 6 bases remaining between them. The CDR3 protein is CASSQDLGEKLFF. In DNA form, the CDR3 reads TGCGCCAGCAGCCAAGATCTGGGTGAAAAACTGTTTTTT.

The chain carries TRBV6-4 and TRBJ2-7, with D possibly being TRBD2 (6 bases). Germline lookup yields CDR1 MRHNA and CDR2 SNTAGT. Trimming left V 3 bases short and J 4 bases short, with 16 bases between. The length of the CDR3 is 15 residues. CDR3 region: CASSEGAGSSYEQYF. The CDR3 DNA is TGTGCCAGCAGTGAGGGTGCGGGGTCCTCTTACGAGCAGTACTTC.

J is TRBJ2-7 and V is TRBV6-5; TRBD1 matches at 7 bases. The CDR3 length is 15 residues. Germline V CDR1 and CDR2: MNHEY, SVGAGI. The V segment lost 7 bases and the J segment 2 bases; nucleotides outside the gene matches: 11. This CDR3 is CASTLTGPLPYEQYF. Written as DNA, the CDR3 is TGTGCCAGCACCCTGACAGGGCCCCTCCCCTACGAGCAGTACTTC.

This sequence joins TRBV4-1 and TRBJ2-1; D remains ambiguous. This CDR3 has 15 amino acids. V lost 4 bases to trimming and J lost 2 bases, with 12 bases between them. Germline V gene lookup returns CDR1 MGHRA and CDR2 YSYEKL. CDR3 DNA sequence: TGCGCCAGCAGCCCCACCGGTGGGACCTACAATGAGCAGTTCTTC. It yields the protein CASSPTGGTYNEQFF.